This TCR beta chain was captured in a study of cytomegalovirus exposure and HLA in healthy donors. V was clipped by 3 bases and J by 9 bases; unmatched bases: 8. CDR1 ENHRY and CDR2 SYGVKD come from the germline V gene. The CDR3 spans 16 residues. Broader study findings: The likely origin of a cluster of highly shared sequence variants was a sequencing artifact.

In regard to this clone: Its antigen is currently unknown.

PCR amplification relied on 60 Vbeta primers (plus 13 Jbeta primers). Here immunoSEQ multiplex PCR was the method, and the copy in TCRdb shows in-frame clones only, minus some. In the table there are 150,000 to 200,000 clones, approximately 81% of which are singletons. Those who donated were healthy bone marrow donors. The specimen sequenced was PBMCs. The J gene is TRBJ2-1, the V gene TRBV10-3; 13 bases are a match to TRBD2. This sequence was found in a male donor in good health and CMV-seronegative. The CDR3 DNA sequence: TGTGCCATCAGTGACCCCGGGACTAGCGGGATTGGTGAGCAGTTCTTC. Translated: CAISDPGTSGIGEQFF.